A selection of T cell receptor beta chains follows, all from one sample in a study of T cell responses to AZD1222 COVID-19 vaccine. Clones were sequenced by immunoSEQ multiplex PCR, and TCRdb holds only the in-frame ones, with some missing. The sample includes around 78,000 clones, 75% to 90% seen only once; the top ten take under 25%. The material was peripheral blood, obtained on day 0 of AZD1222 vaccination. The receptors originated from an adult in good health. The CDR3 runs from the conserved cysteine through the conserved F or W. The order of the fields is V gene, clone size, J gene, D gene, CDR3 DNA, CDR3 protein. D genes are given only for firm matches. Expanded clones get a size class; other rows say once, few or many, or leave the size out.

V: TRBV5-1
size: .
J: TRBJ2-2
D: .
DNA: TGCGCCAGCAGCTTGGGAAGCTTGGGGACCGGGGAGCTGTTTTTT
CDR3: CASSLGSLGTGELFF

V: TRBV5-1
size: .
J: TRBJ1-2
D: TRBD1
DNA: TGCGCCAGCAGCTCCCAGGGACAGGGGAATGGCTACACCTTC
CDR3: CASSSQGQGNGYTF

V: TRBV11-3
size: .
J: TRBJ2-2
D: .
DNA: TGTGCCAGCAGCAGCCCGACAGGAAGGGCCCTCGGGGAGCTGTTTTTT
CDR3: CASSSPTGRALGELFF

V: TRBV6-4
size: .
J: TRBJ1-5
D: .
DNA: TGTGCCAGCAGTCCTAGGGGTGGCCAGCCCCAGCATTTT
CDR3: CASSPRGGQPQHF

V: TRBV19
size: .
J: TRBJ2-7
D: .
DNA: TGTGCCAGTAGTTCATACACAGGGAGTCAGCAGTACTTC
CDR3: CASSSYTGSQQYF

V: TRBV20-1
size: .
J: TRBJ2-5
D: .
DNA: TGCAGTGCTAGTGACGACGGCAGGCAAGAGACCCAGTACTTC
CDR3: CSASDDGRQETQYF

V: TRBV5-5
size: .
J: TRBJ2-7
D: .
DNA: TGTGCCAGCAGCTCTGGCACAGGCTCCGAGCAGTACTTC
CDR3: CASSSGTGSEQYF

V: TRBV28
size: .
J: TRBJ1-5
D: .
DNA: TGTGCCAGCAGTTTCGAAGCGAGGGGCAATCAGCCCCAGCATTTT
CDR3: CASSFEARGNQPQHF

V: TRBV19
size: .
J: TRBJ1-1
D: .
DNA: TGTGCCATACTTACAGGGCAAGCTTTCTTT
CDR3: CAILTGQAFF

V: TRBV19
size: once
J: TRBJ1-5
D: .
DNA: TGTGCCAGTAGTATCCAGGGCGGCAATCAGCCCCAGCATTTT
CDR3: CASSIQGGNQPQHF

V: TRBV12-3/TRBV12-4
size: .
J: TRBJ1-5
D: TRBD1
DNA: TGTGCCAGCAGTAACCGGGACAGGGGACCGCATTTT
CDR3: CASSNRDRGPHF

V: TRBV4-2
size: .
J: TRBJ2-5
D: TRBD1
DNA: TGTGCCAGCAGCCAAGAACGGCTCGCAGGGGGAGAGACCCAGTACTTC
CDR3: CASSQERLAGGETQYF

V: TRBV28
size: .
J: TRBJ1-5
D: TRBD1
DNA: TGTGCCAGCACCCGAACAGGGGTGGGCAATCAGCCCCAGCATTTT
CDR3: CASTRTGVGNQPQHF

V: TRBV27
size: .
J: TRBJ1-5
D: .
DNA: TGTGCCACCGGACAGCTCAATCAGCCCCAGCATTTT
CDR3: CATGQLNQPQHF

V: TRBV6-5
size: once
J: TRBJ1-4
D: TRBD1
DNA: TGTGCCAGCAGGGACGACAGGGGCGGTGAAAAACTGTTTTTT
CDR3: CASRDDRGGEKLFF

V: TRBV27
size: .
J: TRBJ2-7
D: .
DNA: TGTGCCAGCAGTTCCTACTACGAGCAGTACTTC
CDR3: CASSSYYEQYF

V: TRBV3-1/TRBV3-2
size: .
J: TRBJ2-2
D: TRBD2
DNA: TGTGCCAGCAGCCAAGATCGGGAGGCCGGGGAGCTGTTTTTT
CDR3: CASSQDREAGELFF

V: TRBV4-1
size: .
J: TRBJ2-3
D: TRBD1
DNA: TGCGCCAGCAGCCGCTCGGGACAGGCCACAGATACGCAGTATTTT
CDR3: CASSRSGQATDTQYF

V: TRBV27
size: .
J: TRBJ2-3
D: .
DNA: TGTGCCAGCCATCAGGGCCTCACAGATACGCAGTATTTT
CDR3: CASHQGLTDTQYF

V: TRBV12-5
size: .
J: TRBJ2-5
D: .
DNA: TGTGCTAGTGGTTTGGTAACTCGACTCCATCTCGGGGAGACCCAGTACTTC
CDR3: CASGLVTRLHLGETQYF

V: TRBV10-1
size: .
J: TRBJ1-2
D: .
DNA: TGCGCCAATCCACGCGATGCCCGACGTGGCTACACCTTC
CDR3: CANPRDARRGYTF

V: TRBV2
size: .
J: TRBJ1-4
D: TRBD1
DNA: TGTGCCAGCGACAGGGAGGATGAAAAACTGTTTTTT
CDR3: CASDREDEKLFF

V: TRBV11-2
size: .
J: TRBJ1-5
D: .
DNA: TGTGCCAGCAGCCCCGGACGGCGCAATCAGCCCCAGCATTTT
CDR3: CASSPGRRNQPQHF

V: TRBV3-1/TRBV3-2
size: .
J: TRBJ1-1
D: .
DNA: TGTGCCAGCAGCCAAGGGTATGAGGGCACTGAAGCTTTCTTT
CDR3: CASSQGYEGTEAFF

V: TRBV20-1
size: .
J: TRBJ1-2
D: .
DNA: TGCAGTGCTAGTAACGATCCTACGGGCTACACCTTC
CDR3: CSASNDPTGYTF

V: TRBV2
size: few
J: TRBJ1-5
D: .
DNA: TGTGCCAGCAGTGGGCAGGGCGAACATAGCAATCAGCCCCAGCATTTT
CDR3: CASSGQGEHSNQPQHF

V: TRBV7-2
size: .
J: TRBJ1-1
D: .
DNA: TGTGCCAGCAGTCTAAGGTCGATGAACACTGAAGCTTTCTTT
CDR3: CASSLRSMNTEAFF

V: TRBV19
size: .
J: TRBJ1-6
D: .
DNA: TGTGCCAGTAGTACCACCCGGGCCTTGGGTAATTCACCCCTCCACTTT
CDR3: CASSTTRALGNSPLHF

V: TRBV7-3
size: .
J: TRBJ2-4
D: .
DNA: TGTGCCAGCAGCTTAGGGGTGGCCGAAAACATTCAGTACTTC
CDR3: CASSLGVAENIQYF

V: TRBV5-1
size: .
J: TRBJ1-2
D: .
DNA: TGCGCCAGTTCCCCTTGGGAGAATAACTATGGCTACACCTTC
CDR3: CASSPWENNYGYTF

V: TRBV9
size: once
J: TRBJ2-3
D: .
DNA: TGTGCCAGCAGCGCCTACAATTCGGATACGCAGTATTTT
CDR3: CASSAYNSDTQYF

V: TRBV7-8
size: .
J: TRBJ2-7
D: .
DNA: TGTGCCAGCAGCTTAGGAACGACAGTCTACGAGCAGTACTTC
CDR3: CASSLGTTVYEQYF

V: TRBV7-9
size: .
J: TRBJ1-1
D: .
DNA: TGTGCCAGCAGCAACGGAGGGCGAACTGAAGCTTTCTTT
CDR3: CASSNGGRTEAFF

V: TRBV27
size: .
J: TRBJ1-5
D: .
DNA: TGTGCCAGCAGTTTCGGTAGAACGCAGCCCCAGCATTTT
CDR3: CASSFGRTQPQHF

V: TRBV19
size: .
J: TRBJ1-4
D: .
DNA: TGTGCCAGTAGTTTACAGCGACAGGCCGGGGCTAATGAAAAACTGTTTTTT
CDR3: CASSLQRQAGANEKLFF

V: TRBV29-1
size: .
J: TRBJ2-3
D: .
DNA: TGCAGCGTTGAAGATCGGGTTTCTAGCACAGATACGCAGTATTTT
CDR3: CSVEDRVSSTDTQYF

V: TRBV27
size: .
J: TRBJ1-5
D: TRBD1
DNA: TGTGCCAGCAGTTTAAGACAGGGGATAGGGCAGCCCCAGCATTTT
CDR3: CASSLRQGIGQPQHF

V: TRBV24-1
size: .
J: TRBJ2-5
D: .
DNA: TGTGCCACCGCTGCAGGGGCATTACAAGAGACCCAGTACTTC
CDR3: CATAAGALQETQYF

V: TRBV9
size: .
J: TRBJ2-7
D: .
DNA: TGTGCCAGCAGCGCCCGGGACGGGCACTCCTACGAGCAGTACTTC
CDR3: CASSARDGHSYEQYF

V: TRBV3-1/TRBV3-2
size: .
J: TRBJ1-1
D: TRBD1
DNA: TGTGCCAGCAGCACGCGGACAGGGGCGACTGAAGCTTTCTTT
CDR3: CASSTRTGATEAFF

V: TRBV5-1
size: .
J: TRBJ1-2
D: TRBD1
DNA: TGCGCCAGCAGCATCGGGGACAGGGGGCAGGTGTCCTACTATGGCTACACCTTC
CDR3: CASSIGDRGQVSYYGYTF

V: TRBV4-2
size: .
J: TRBJ1-6
D: .
DNA: TGTGCCAGCAGCCCCTCGGGGAGGGTTCCCGATTCACCCCTCCACTTT
CDR3: CASSPSGRVPDSPLHF

V: TRBV5-6
size: .
J: TRBJ2-5
D: .
DNA: TGTGCCAGCAGCTTAGGGACTCCTCAAGAGACCCAGTACTTC
CDR3: CASSLGTPQETQYF

V: TRBV7-9
size: few
J: TRBJ2-1
D: .
DNA: TGTGCCAGCAGCTTAAAGGTCGGGGTAGCTGAGCAGTTCTTC
CDR3: CASSLKVGVAEQFF

V: TRBV11-3
size: .
J: TRBJ2-1
D: .
DNA: TGTGCCAGCAGCTTAGTCGTCTCTCGCCCTGATCCCGGGCAGTTCTTC
CDR3: CASSLVVSRPDPGQFF

V: TRBV7-2
size: .
J: TRBJ2-7
D: .
DNA: TGTGCCAGCAGCCCAGACGGGACGCCAACCTACGAGCAGTACTTC
CDR3: CASSPDGTPTYEQYF

V: TRBV6-5
size: once
J: TRBJ2-7
D: TRBD1
DNA: TGTGCCAGCAGGGGGACCGGGACAGCCTACGAGCAGTACTTC
CDR3: CASRGTGTAYEQYF

V: TRBV7-9
size: .
J: TRBJ2-2
D: TRBD1
DNA: TGTGCCAGCATCCCGCCGGGACAGGGCCCCACCGGGGAGCTGTTTTTT
CDR3: CASIPPGQGPTGELFF

V: TRBV27
size: .
J: TRBJ1-3
D: TRBD1
DNA: TGTGCCAGCAGTCCGAGACAGGGGTCCTTCTCTGGAAACACCATATATTTT
CDR3: CASSPRQGSFSGNTIYF

V: TRBV5-1
size: .
J: TRBJ1-2
D: .
DNA: TGCGCCAGCAGCTTGTCCCAGACCACACAGGGCTACACCTTC
CDR3: CASSLSQTTQGYTF

V: TRBV4-2
size: .
J: TRBJ2-1
D: TRBD2
DNA: TGTGCCAGCAGCCAAGACCCCAGCGGGAGTTGGAATGAGCAGTTCTTC
CDR3: CASSQDPSGSWNEQFF

V: TRBV7-2
size: .
J: TRBJ1-4
D: .
DNA: TGTGCCAGCAGCTCAGACAGATTTAATGAAAAACTGTTTTTT
CDR3: CASSSDRFNEKLFF

V: TRBV3-1/TRBV3-2
size: .
J: TRBJ2-1
D: .
DNA: TGTGCCAGCAGCCCAAACGTATCCGGGAGCTCCTACAATGAGCAGTTCTTC
CDR3: CASSPNVSGSSYNEQFF

V: TRBV5-1
size: .
J: TRBJ1-3
D: .
DNA: TGCGCCAGCAGCTTGGTGCCTCAGCGTCTCTCTGGAAACACCATATATTTT
CDR3: CASSLVPQRLSGNTIYF

V: TRBV2
size: once
J: TRBJ2-2
D: TRBD2
DNA: TGTGCCAGCAGGGAGGGCCTAGCGGGCGGGGCCGGGGAGCTGTTTTTT
CDR3: CASREGLAGGAGELFF